A single sample is the source of the 32 T cell receptor beta chains below, sequenced in a study of Ad26.COV2.S vaccination and SARS-CoV-2 variants. Clones were sequenced by immunoSEQ multiplex PCR, and TCRdb holds only the in-frame ones, with some missing. Altogether about 440,000 clones are present, 90% being singletons, with the ten largest covering approximately 4.5%. Treatment reported: 19 received Ad26.COV2.S at low or high dose, single or two shots; about 5 received placebo; per-sample allocation not given. On day 63 after the first injection, vaccine and placebo recipients gave samples. Here the sequenced sample was peripheral blood, taken in a trial of Ad26.COV2.S vaccine versus placebo. The receptor source for this set is a person aged 18-65 years who received the Ad26.COV2.S COVID-19 vaccine or a placebo.

The V call is TRBV6-2 or TRBV6-3, the J call TRBJ1-6, with D tentatively TRBD1 (6 bases). The V and J ends lost 5 bases and 7 bases respectively, with 12 bases between them. The CDR3 has 14 amino acids. Per the germline V gene, CDR1 is MNHEY and CDR2 is SVGEGT. The CDR3 region has the DNA TGTGCCAGCAGTAACAGGGCCAACAATTCACCCCTCCACTTT. It is translated as CASSNRANNSPLHF.

This clone was seen a few times. This sequence joins TRBV19 and TRBJ2-1; perhaps D is TRBD1 or TRBD2 (5 bases each). CDR3 length equals 12 residues. The V end was cut by 3 bases, the J end by 12 bases, with 12 bases between. Germline CDR1 is LNHDA and CDR2 is SQIVND (reference sequence). The CDR3 here is CASSIGGHAQFF. The CDR3 nucleotides read TGTGCCAGTAGTATTGGAGGACACGCGCAGTTCTTC.

The V and J genes are TRBV19 and TRBJ1-3; D is undetermined. V was trimmed by 5 bases and J by 0 bases, leaving 17 bases between them. The CDR3 has 17 residues. Germline V CDR1 and CDR2: LNHDA, SQIVND (reference sequence). The DNA for the CDR3 is TGTGCCAGTAGTTTAAATCATAGGACCTACTCTGGAAACACCATATATTTT. Translated, it gives CASSLNHRTYSGNTIYF.

The V and J genes are TRBV6-5 and TRBJ1-1; D gene unclear. This CDR3 has 14 amino acids. V was cut by 4 bases and J by 1 base, with 10 bases left in between. Germline CDR1 is MNHEY and CDR2 is SVGAGI. In DNA, the CDR3 is TGTGCCAGCAGTTCCGTGGGGAGGAACACTGAAGCTTTCTTT. This gives the protein CASSSVGRNTEAFF.

The chain combines TRBV28 with TRBJ1-4, with 9 nucleotides matching TRBD1. The CDR3 consists of 16 residues. Losses at the gene ends were 5 bases for V and 8 bases for J; bases not matched to a gene: 12. Germline V CDR1 and CDR2: MDHEN, SYDVKM. The CDR3 is CASSTSSGTGREKLFF. CDR3 bases: TGTGCCAGCAGTACGAGCTCCGGGACAGGGCGAGAAAAACTGTTTTTT.

The V and J genes are TRBV19 and TRBJ2-1; D is unclear. Germline CDR1 and CDR2: LNHDA and SQIVND (reference sequence). The CDR3 loop spans 13 amino acids. V lost 6 bases and J 8 bases, leaving 14 bases between the germline ends. CDR3 protein: CASSPPWQDEQFF. The CDR3 nucleotides read TGTGCCAGTAGCCCCCCGTGGCAGGATGAGCAGTTCTTC.

This clone has only a few counts. This chain uses TRBV7-2 with TRBJ1-5, with TRBD1 as a possible D gene (5 bases). Deletions cut 4 bases from V and 0 bases from J, with 7 bases between. Germline V gene sequence: CDR1 SGHTA, CDR2 FQGNSA. This CDR3 contains 14 residues. CDR3 amino acids: CASSYGGSNQPQHF. In DNA, the CDR3 is TGTGCCAGCAGCTATGGGGGTAGCAATCAGCCCCAGCATTTT. The entire variable domain, with the rest obtained from reference TRBV7-2 and TRBJ1-5, is as follows: GAGVSQSPSNKVTEKGKDVELRCDPISGHTALYWYRQSLGQGLEFLIYFQGNSAPDKSGLPSDRFSAERTGGSVSTLTIQRTQQEDSAVYLCASSYGGSNQPQHFGDGTRLSIL.

V gene TRBV20-1 combines with J gene TRBJ2-1, with D maybe TRBD2 (5 bases). The CDR3 is made up of 11 amino acids. CDR1 and CDR2 from the germline V gene are DFQATT and SNEGSKA (reference sequence). Between the trimmed V and J ends, which lost 4 bases and 7 bases, there was a span of 8 bases. The CDR3 spells CSANTRNEQFF. CDR3 DNA sequence: TGCAGTGCTAATACTAGGAATGAGCAGTTCTTC.

The chain has TRBV24-1 and TRBJ2-1; D call uncertain. Trimming took 1 base from V and 8 from J, leaving 5 bases between them. From germline, CDR1 is KGHDR and CDR2 SFDVKD. This CDR3 is built from 12 residues. Here the CDR3 reads CATSDFVDEQFF. CDR3 coding DNA: TGTGCCACCAGTGATTTCGTCGATGAGCAGTTCTTC.

The chain links TRBV3-1 (or the pseudogene TRBV3-2) to TRBJ2-1; 7 bases agree with TRBD2. J lost 7 bases, V lost 8 bases, and 11 bases had no gene match. The CDR3 is 14 amino acids. CDR1 is LGHDT and CDR2 is YNNKEL in the germline V gene (reference sequence). CDR3 loop: CASGKWAGRNEQFF. The CDR3 coding sequence is TGTGCCAGCGGCAAATGGGCCGGGAGGAATGAGCAGTTCTTC.

This sequence joins TRBV3-1 (or the pseudogene TRBV3-2) and TRBJ2-3; D is undetermined. V was cut by 1 base and J by 2 bases, with 7 bases left in between. Germline assignment: CDR1 LGHDT and CDR2 YNNKEL (reference sequence). CDR3 size: 14 residues. The CDR3 bases are TGTGCCAGCAGCCAAGTTGGTATCACAGATACGCAGTATTTT. The encoded protein is CASSQVGITDTQYF.

Details on this clone: At the DNA level, this CDR3 is encoded by other sequences in the same sample as well. The chain joins TRBV15 to TRBJ1-1; a possible D gene is TRBD1 (6 bases). Germline V gives CDR1 LNHNV, CDR2 YYDKDF (reference sequence). The ends were cut back, 1 base at V and 1 base at J, with 10 bases in the middle. This CDR3 has 15 amino acids. CDR3 region: CATSRGRTANTEAFF. CDR3 in DNA: TGTGCCACCAGCAGAGGGAGGACAGCGAACACTGAAGCTTTCTTT. The whole variable domain, filled in from reference TRBV15 and TRBJ1-1, reads DAMVIQNPRYQVTQFGKPVTLSCSQTLNHNVMYWYQQKSSQAPKLLFHYYDKDFNNEADTPDNFQSRRPNTSFCFLDIRSPGLGDTAMYLCATSRGRTANTEAFFGQGTRLTVV.

This chain links TRBV4-1 with TRBJ2-3; 11 bases are a match to TRBD2. Per germline, CDR1 MGHRA and CDR2 YSYEKL. Unmatched junction bases numbered 6, after V lost 1 base and J lost 6 bases. This CDR3 is built from 16 residues. Written as DNA, the CDR3 is TGCGCCAGCAGCCAAGGTGTACTAGCGGGAGTCGATACGCAGTATTTT. Translation gives CASSQGVLAGVDTQYF.

The chain recombines TRBV28 with TRBJ2-5; 8 bases line up with TRBD2. Germline CDR1 is MDHEN and CDR2 is SYDVKM. The junction had 8 bases not matched to a gene; V was cut back by 4 bases and J by 1 base. The CDR3 loop spans 16 amino acids. CDR3 loop: CASSWGLAGTQETQYF. For the CDR3, the DNA is TGTGCCAGCAGTTGGGGGTTAGCGGGAACCCAAGAGACCCAGTACTTC.

A word on this clone: At one boundary the junction diverges from the germline segment, which might be a read error. V and J are TRBV4-3 and TRBJ1-4; D perhaps matches TRBD1 (6 bases). Germline-derived CDR1 and CDR2 are LGHNA and YSLEER. The CDR3 loop spans 15 amino acids. CDR3 loop: CASSPLGAAKEKLFF. CDR3 DNA sequence: TGCGCCAGCAGCCCCCTGGGGGCGGCTAAGGAAAAACTGTTTTTT.

The V gene is TRBV27, the J gene TRBJ1-1, with no clear D. CDR1 MNHEY and CDR2 SMNVEV come from the germline V gene (reference sequence). With 4 bases removed from V and 0 bases from J, the gap between germline ends came to 6 bases. The CDR3 has 13 amino acids. In nucleotides, the CDR3 is TGTGCCAGCAGTTATAGGATGAACACTGAAGCTTTCTTT. It specifies CASSYRMNTEAFF.

The V gene is TRBV25-1, the J gene TRBJ1-4; perhaps TRBD1 as D (6 bases). V shed 4 bases and J shed 5 bases, with 14 bases lying between them. This CDR3 has 15 amino acids. CDR1 is MGHDK, CDR2 SYGVNS, per germline. The CDR3 reads CASSALQGLNEKLFF. Here the CDR3 DNA reads TGTGCCAGCAGTGCCCTGCAGGGGCTCAATGAAAAACTGTTTTTT.

The chain joins TRBV28 to TRBJ1-1; weak D call: TRBD1 (5 bases). V was shortened by 3 bases and J by 6 bases, with 14 bases between the two germline ends. This CDR3 spans 14 amino acids. CDR1 and CDR2 from the germline V gene are MDHEN and SYDVKM. CDR3 DNA: TGTGCCAGCAGTTTCGCGGGGGTGAAGGCTGAAGCTTTCTTT. This sequence encodes CASSFAGVKAEAFF.

The chain recombines TRBV9 with TRBJ2-6, with a possible D match to TRBD2 (5 bases). CDR1 SGDLS and CDR2 YYNGEE come from the germline V gene. Trimming stripped 1 base from V and 3 bases from J, with 11 bases between. The CDR3 covers 16 residues. For the CDR3, the DNA is TGTGCCAGCAGCGTATCGGGGTTAGGTGGGGCCAACGTCCTGACTTTC. Translated: CASSVSGLGGANVLTF.

The V and J genes are TRBV9 and TRBJ2-5, with 7 positions matching TRBD1. Germline trimming cut 3 bases from V and 0 bases from J; bases unmatched to any gene: 2. CDR3 length equals 14 residues. Germline CDR1 SGDLS, CDR2 YYNGEE. CDR3 sequence: CASSGGQYQETQYF. In DNA form, the CDR3 reads TGTGCCAGCAGCGGGGGACAGTACCAAGAGACCCAGTACTTC.

This rearrangement joins TRBV7-3 to TRBJ2-1; tentative D call: TRBD2 (8 bases). Germline V gene data show CDR1 as SGHTA and CDR2 as FQGTGA. This CDR3 spans 20 amino acids. The V end lost 5 bases, the J end lost 4 bases, and 30 bases lay between the germline ends. CDR3 sequence: CASSMGQLTIEAGAYNEQFF. The DNA of the CDR3 is TGTGCCAGCAGCATGGGACAGCTTACGATTGAAGCGGGAGCATACAATGAGCAGTTCTTC. Combining the CDR3 with reference TRBV7-3 and TRBJ2-1 gives the whole variable domain GAGVSQTPSNKVTEKGKYVELRCDPISGHTALYWYRQSLGQGPEFLIYFQGTGAADDSGLPNDRFFAVRPEGSVSTLKIQRTERGDSAVYLCASSMGQLTIEAGAYNEQFFGPGTRLTVL.

The V and J genes are TRBV15 and TRBJ2-1; 8 bases line up with TRBD1. Germline V gene data show CDR1 as LNHNV and CDR2 as YYDKDF (reference sequence). The CDR3 extends over 15 amino acids. V dropped 5 bases and J dropped 9; count of bases not matched to a gene: 12. The CDR3 DNA follows: TGTGCCACCAGCTCGTTCGGGACAGGTCGTTTTGAGCAGTTCTTC. Its translation is CATSSFGTGRFEQFF.

The chain joins TRBV10-2 to TRBJ2-7; 8 bases map to TRBD2. This CDR3 has 14 amino acids. Trimming cost V 2 bases and J 4 bases; bases outside gene matches: 4. Germline V CDR1 and CDR2: WSHSY, SAAADI. This chain's CDR3 is CASSETSGRYEQYF. The CDR3 DNA follows: TGCGCCAGCAGTGAGACTAGCGGTAGGTACGAGCAGTACTTC.

This chain uses TRBV11-2 with TRBJ2-7; D may correspond to TRBD1 or TRBD2 (5 bases each). Germline CDR1 is SGHAT and CDR2 is FQNNGV. This CDR3 comprises 15 residues. Trimming stripped 4 bases from V and 9 bases from J, with 22 bases between. The CDR3 region is CASSSTGTEERGQYF. The CDR3 DNA follows: TGTGCCAGCAGCTCGACCGGGACGGAGGAAAGGGGGCAGTACTTC.

The genes are TRBV7-6 and TRBJ2-1; 7 positions agree with TRBD1. The CDR3 length is 17 residues. CDR1 and CDR2 from the germline V gene are SGHVS and FNYEAQ. V lost 4 bases and J lost 5; bases outside the gene matches: 14. This chain's CDR3 is CASSSTPKGQKNNEQFF. CDR3 coding DNA: TGTGCCAGCAGCTCGACACCGAAGGGACAGAAGAACAATGAGCAGTTCTTC.

V is TRBV20-1 and J is TRBJ2-7; D not certain. V lost 3 bases and J 2 bases, leaving 17 bases between the germline ends. This CDR3 is 15 amino acids long. Per germline, CDR1 DFQATT and CDR2 SNEGSKA (reference sequence). The CDR3 sequence is CSASSETLGTYEQYF. The CDR3 DNA sequence: TGCAGTGCTAGTTCCGAGACTTTAGGCACCTACGAGCAGTACTTC.

J is TRBJ1-2 and V is TRBV28, with a tentative D call TRBD1 (5 bases). Trimming pared 6 bases from V and 6 bases from J, leaving 14 bases between. Germline loops: CDR1 MDHEN, CDR2 SYDVKM. The CDR3 extends over 13 amino acids. The CDR3 region has the DNA TGTGCCAGCAGATACGCGGGGCAGGATGGCTACACCTTC. This gives the protein CASRYAGQDGYTF.

This chain connects TRBV7-9 to TRBJ2-3; no firm D call. Trimming stripped 2 bases from V and 3 bases from J, with 9 bases between. There are 14 residues in the CDR3. Germline loops: CDR1 SEHNR, CDR2 FQNEAQ (reference sequence). CDR3 DNA sequence: TGTGCCAGCAGCTTAAGTGTTGTTACAGATACGCAGTATTTT. Translation: CASSLSVVTDTQYF.

V usage is TRBV6-5 and J usage is TRBJ1-1; perhaps TRBD1 as D (5 bases). V was shortened by 5 bases and J by 3 bases, with 10 bases between the two germline ends. The CDR3 sequence is 13 residues long. The germline CDR1 and CDR2 sequences are MNHEY and SVGAGI. In DNA, the CDR3 is TGTGCCAGCAGTAGGGACTTGGACACTGAAGCTTTCTTT. Amino acid sequence: CASSRDLDTEAFF.

The J gene is TRBJ1-5, the V gene TRBV27; tentatively, D is TRBD1 (6 bases). Germline CDR1 reads MNHEY; CDR2 reads SMNVEV (reference sequence). V lost 4 bases and J lost 4, with 17 bases in between. The CDR3 sequence is 16 residues long. CDR3 coding DNA: TGTGCCAGCAGTTCATCGATAGGGGGGACGAATCAGCCCCAGCATTTT. Translated, it gives CASSSSIGGTNQPQHF.

V is TRBV4-2 and J is TRBJ2-7; D uncertain. V lost 1 base to trimming and J lost 7 bases, with 5 bases between them. Germline V CDR1 and CDR2: LGHNA, YNFKEQ. The CDR3 length is 11 residues. The CDR3 is CASSQGREQYF. The CDR3 DNA is TGTGCCAGCAGCCAAGGGCGGGAGCAGTACTTC.

This chain links TRBV11-3 with TRBJ2-7, with 9 bases aligning to TRBD1. J gave up 0 bases and V 4 bases, and 10 bases lay outside the gene matches. The CDR3 length is 17 residues. Germline V gene sequence: CDR1 SGHNT, CDR2 YENEEA. The CDR3 reads CASSSPRRTGVSYEQYF. The CDR3 coding sequence is TGTGCCAGCAGCTCGCCGAGACGGACAGGGGTCTCCTACGAGCAGTACTTC. Full variable domain (rest looked up from reference TRBV11-3 and TRBJ2-7): EAGVVQSPRYKIIEKKQPVAFWCNPISGHNTLYWYLQNLGQGPELLIRYENEEAVDDSQLPKDRFSAERLKGVDSTLKIQPAELGDSAVYLCASSSPRRTGVSYEQYFGPGTRLTVT.